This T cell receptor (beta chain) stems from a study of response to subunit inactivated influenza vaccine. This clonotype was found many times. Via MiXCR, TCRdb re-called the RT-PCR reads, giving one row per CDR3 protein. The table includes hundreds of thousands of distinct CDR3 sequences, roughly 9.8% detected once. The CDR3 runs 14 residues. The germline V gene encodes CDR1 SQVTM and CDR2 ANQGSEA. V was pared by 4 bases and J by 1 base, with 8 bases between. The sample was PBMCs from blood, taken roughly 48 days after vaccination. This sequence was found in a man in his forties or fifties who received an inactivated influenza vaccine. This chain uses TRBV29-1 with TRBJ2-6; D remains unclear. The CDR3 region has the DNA TGCAGCGTTGCCCCGGAATCTGGGGCCAACGTCCTGACTTTC. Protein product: CSVAPESGANVLTF.